This T cell receptor (beta chain) was documented in a study of cytomegalovirus exposure and HLA in healthy donors. On the study more broadly: Most genotyped donors, around 86% of more than 300, had Caucasian-associated genetic ancestry. Regarding the study as a whole: Analysis performed later showed TCR beta chains linked to HLA being more clonally expanded than equally common others. The study labeled 164 TCR beta chains cytomegalovirus-associated.

With V trimmed by 2 bases and J by 4 bases, 8 bases remained unmatched. The germline V gene has CDR1 SGHRS and CDR2 YFSETQ. The CDR3 loop spans 16 amino acids. The primer mix had 60 Vbeta and 13 Jbeta primers. TCRdb's copy holds only in-frame clones and misses some; the assay was immunoSEQ multiplex PCR. The table lists some 140,000 clones, more than 75% of them singletons. On this clone: Its antigen is unidentified.

This TCR derives from a woman aged 40 to 50 in good health and CMV-seropositive. J is TRBJ2-3 and V is TRBV5-1, with 9 bases aligning to TRBD2. Material: PBMCs. This CDR3 is CASSLAGGRWADTQYF. The CDR3, as DNA: TGCGCCAGCAGCTTAGCGGGAGGAAGATGGGCAGATACGCAGTATTTT.